The 10 T cell receptor beta chains below all came from one sample that was sequenced in a study of blood T cell repertoires in COVID-19. Profiled with immunoSEQ multiplex PCR; TCRdb holds only in-frame clones, not every one. The sample contains some 260,000 clones, approximately 88% of which appear only once. The sample consisted of peripheral blood. The receptors were sampled from a woman aged 70-85 years with COVID-19, enrolled during active disease.

The rearrangement links TRBV27 to TRBJ1-1; the match to TRBD1 covers 12 bases. The CDR3 consists of 16 residues. Germline-derived CDR1 and CDR2 are MNHEY and SMNVEV (reference sequence). After removal of 6 bases from V and 6 bases from J, the junction contained 11 bases not matched to a gene. The CDR3 loop is CASSPPGTGGSAEAFF. The CDR3 nucleotides read TGTGCCAGCAGCCCCCCCGGGACAGGGGGCAGCGCTGAAGCTTTCTTT.

The chain links TRBV5-4 to TRBJ2-1, with D perhaps matching TRBD2 (6 bases). Per germline, CDR1 SGHNT and CDR2 YYREEE (reference sequence). V lost 4 bases to trimming and J lost 0 bases, with 14 bases between them. There are 16 residues in the CDR3. CDR3 residues: CASSGGGGNSYNEQFF. The CDR3 region has the DNA TGTGCCAGCAGCGGGGGAGGCGGGAACTCCTACAATGAGCAGTTCTTC.

This clone appeared many times. The V and J genes are TRBV6-5 and TRBJ1-1; TRBD1 matches 8 bases. Germline V gives CDR1 MNHEY, CDR2 SVGAGI. Germline trimming cut 6 bases from V and 0 bases from J; bases unmatched to any gene: 3. This CDR3 region has 14 residues. The CDR3 nucleotides are TGTGCCAGCAGGGACAGGGCAATGAACACTGAAGCTTTCTTT. Translated, it gives CASRDRAMNTEAFF.

The chain joins TRBV19 to TRBJ2-3; tentatively, D is TRBD2 (6 bases). Trimming shortened V by 3 bases and J by 5 bases, and 15 bases separated the two germline ends. The CDR3 has 15 amino acids. Germline CDR1 LNHDA, CDR2 SQIVND (reference sequence). In nucleotides, the CDR3 is TGTGCCAGTAGTATGGGTGGAGGGTACCAAGATACGCAGTATTTT. Translated: CASSMGGGYQDTQYF.

The chain links TRBV19 to TRBJ2-1; 7 bases line up with TRBD2. V gave up 6 bases and J gave up 3 bases; unmatched junction bases: 14. CDR1 and CDR2 (germline): LNHDA, SQIVND (reference sequence). The CDR3 is made up of 17 amino acids. The CDR3 region is CASSQTGREFNYNEQFF. For the CDR3, the DNA is TGTGCCAGTAGCCAAACGGGGCGGGAGTTTAACTACAATGAGCAGTTCTTC. The full variable domain, in which reference TRBV19 and TRBJ2-1 provide the parts outside the CDR3, is DGGITQSPKYLFRKEGQNVTLSCEQNLNHDAMYWYRQDPGQGLRLIYYSQIVNDFQKGDIAEGYSVSREKKESFPLTVTSAQKNPTAFYLCASSQTGREFNYNEQFFGPGTRLTVL.

The chain is built from TRBV5-1 and TRBJ2-3; TRBD2 agrees at 9 bases. CDR3 length equals 15 residues. Losses at the gene ends were 2 bases for V and 5 bases for J; bases not matched to a gene: 6. Germline lookup yields CDR1 SGHRS and CDR2 YFSETQ. This chain's CDR3 is CASSLYSGSGDTQYF. DNA of the CDR3: TGCGCCAGCAGCTTATATAGCGGGAGTGGAGATACGCAGTATTTT.

The chain combines TRBV28 with TRBJ2-3; TRBD1 aligns across 11 bases. The CDR3 extends over 14 amino acids. Trimming took 6 bases from V and 4 from J; bases not matched to a gene: 3. The germline V gene has CDR1 MDHEN and CDR2 SYDVKM. In nucleotides, the CDR3 is TGTGCCAGCAGCCGGGACAGGGGGTCAGATACGCAGTATTTT. This codes for CASSRDRGSDTQYF.

This CDR3 reads CATSRETGPNTIYF. The CDR3, as DNA: TGTGCCACCAGCAGAGAGACAGGGCCGAACACCATATATTTT. This sequence joins TRBV15 and TRBJ1-3; the match to TRBD1 covers 7 bases. Germline CDR1 reads LNHNV; CDR2 reads YYDKDF (reference sequence). Trimming cost V 0 bases and J 7 bases; bases outside gene matches: 3. CDR3 length equals 14 residues.

The chain is built from TRBV9 and TRBJ2-1; 10 nucleotides line up with TRBD2. V shed 4 bases and J 0 bases; nucleotides not matched to a gene: 7. Per germline, CDR1 SGDLS and CDR2 YYNGEE. The CDR3 totals 17 residues. The CDR3 here is CASSRRTSGSSYNEQFF. DNA for the CDR3: TGTGCCAGCAGCCGACGGACTAGCGGAAGCTCCTACAATGAGCAGTTCTTC. The full variable domain, rest sourced from reference TRBV9 and TRBJ2-1, is DSGVTQTPKHLITATGQRVTLRCSPRSGDLSVYWYQQSLDQGLQFLIQYYNGEERAKGNILERFSAQQFPDLHSELNLSSLELGDSALYFCASSRRTSGSSYNEQFFGPGTRLTVL.

The gene calls are TRBV29-1 and TRBJ1-1; D is unresolved. This CDR3 has 13 amino acids. V lost 5 bases to trimming and J lost 1 base, with 11 bases between them. Looked up from germline, CDR1 is SQVTM and CDR2 is ANQGSEA. The CDR3 here is CSVHTRGNTEAFF. The CDR3 DNA sequence: TGCAGCGTTCACACACGTGGGAACACTGAAGCTTTCTTT.